This T cell receptor beta chain was retrieved from a study of shared clonotypes between healthy human individuals. This CDR3 is built from 18 residues. The V gene lost 5 bases and the J gene lost 16 bases, with 33 bases spanning the gap. CDR1 is MDHEN, CDR2 SYDVKM, per germline. Researchers divided each subset's genomic DNA evenly across several immunoSEQ plates. Profiling relied on immunoSEQ multiplex PCR, and the TCRdb table lists in-frame clones only, not all of them. The top ten clones hold under 0.06% of a sample with under 550,000 clones, almost 97% of them seen once. The rearrangement uses TRBV28 and TRBJ2-6; no firm D call. Sequenced material: naive CD4+ T cells sorted from blood. As for subset: CD45RA+ positively selected. The origin of this receptor is a young woman in good health. This chain's CDR3 is CASSVKHPDTKSGQRLTF. CDR3 nucleotides: TGTGCCAGCAGTGTCAAACATCCTGACACAAAGTCGGGCCAACGTCTGACTTTC.